This T cell receptor beta chain derives from a study of post-analysis software for immune sequencing data. As for the study in general: Relapsing-remitting, secondary progressive and progressive-relapsing forms of multiple sclerosis all featured among disease courses.

This clonotype was detected ten times or more. Its target is unknown. Unique molecular identifiers were carried by the TCR beta cDNA libraries. TCRdb reanalysed the PCR reads using MiXCR and keeps one entry per CDR3 protein. The top ten clones hold around 10% of a sample with fewer than 600,000 distinct CDR3 sequences, 45% of them seen once. Overall study findings and caveats: Samples prepared in the same batch strongly co-clustered by F measure. Versus controls, multiple sclerosis patients showed significantly lower diversity (normalized Chao1).

The sequence came from a girl aged 5-17 years with multiple sclerosis. The sequenced sample consisted of blood.

The CDR3 loop reads CASSQIFPEADTQYF. DNA of the CDR3: TGCGCCAGCAGCCAAATATTTCCGGAAGCAGATACGCAGTATTTT. The rearrangement links TRBV4-1 to TRBJ2-3; no firm D call. Trimming removed 2 bases from V and 4 bases from J, with 13 bases in between. CDR1 and CDR2 (germline): MGHRA, YSYEKL. CDR3 length equals 15 residues.